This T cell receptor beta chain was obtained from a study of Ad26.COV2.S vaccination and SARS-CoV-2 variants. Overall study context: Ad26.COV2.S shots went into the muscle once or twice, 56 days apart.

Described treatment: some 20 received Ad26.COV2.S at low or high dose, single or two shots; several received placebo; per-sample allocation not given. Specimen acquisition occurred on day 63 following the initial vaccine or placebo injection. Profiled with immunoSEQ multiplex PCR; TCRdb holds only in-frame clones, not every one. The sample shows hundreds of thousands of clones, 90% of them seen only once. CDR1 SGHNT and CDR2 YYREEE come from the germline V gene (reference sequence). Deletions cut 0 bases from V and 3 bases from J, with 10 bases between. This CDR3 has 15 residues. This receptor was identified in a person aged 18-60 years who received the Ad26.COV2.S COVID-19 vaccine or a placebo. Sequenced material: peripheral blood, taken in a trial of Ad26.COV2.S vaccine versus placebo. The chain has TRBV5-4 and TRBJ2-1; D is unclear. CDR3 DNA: TGTGCCAGCAGCTTGGAAGTCCAACTCTACAATGAGCAGTTCTTC. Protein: CASSLEVQLYNEQFF.